The 13 T cell receptor beta chains presented below share a single source sample, sequenced in a study of T cells in localized non-small cell lung cancer. Some clones are missing from TCRdb's copy, which holds only in-frame ones; the method was immunoSEQ multiplex PCR. The table has 70,000 to 95,000 clones, approximately 91% seen once. The sample consisted of PBMCs, taken before any cancer treatment. Receptors originate from a woman between 40 and 69 years old with stage II squamous cell lung carcinoma.

The chain employs TRBV7-2 and TRBJ1-5; possibly TRBD1 for D (5 bases). Germline V gene lookup returns CDR1 SGHTA and CDR2 FQGNSA. The CDR3 runs to 17 residues. V shed 3 bases and J shed 1 base, with 16 bases lying between them. The CDR3 protein is CASSLPGRIGSNQPQHF. In DNA, the CDR3 is TGTGCCAGCAGCTTGCCAGGGCGGATTGGAAGCAATCAGCCCCAGCATTTT.

This chain connects TRBV19 to TRBJ1-5, with 8 positions matching TRBD1. Germline V gene data show CDR1 as LNHDA and CDR2 as SQIVND (reference sequence). The CDR3 extends over 16 amino acids. V shed 3 bases and J 2 bases; nucleotides not matched to a gene: 6. CDR3 sequence (DNA): TGTGCCAGTAGTATTCGAGGACAGGGTGGCAATCAGCCCCAGCATTTT. Translated, it gives CASSIRGQGGNQPQHF.

The chain combines TRBV10-2 with TRBJ1-1; tentatively, D is TRBD1 (6 bases). V shed 3 bases and J shed 5 bases, with 13 bases lying between them. CDR3 size: 14 residues. The germline V gene has CDR1 WSHSY and CDR2 SAAADI. Written as DNA, the CDR3 is TGCGCCAGCAGTGATCAGGGGCCGAGGACTGAAGCTTTCTTT. Encoded protein: CASSDQGPRTEAFF.

The chain uses TRBV5-1 and TRBJ1-2, with D tentatively TRBD1 (5 bases). The CDR3 sequence is 16 residues long. The V gene's germline CDR1 is SGHRS and CDR2 YFSETQ. Trimming pared 1 base from V and 7 bases from J, leaving 20 bases between. DNA of the CDR3: TGCGCCAGCAGCTTGAAAAAAGGACAAGGGGCGAGTGGCTACACCTTC. It yields the protein CASSLKKGQGASGYTF.

The chain joins TRBV18 to TRBJ2-3, with D possibly being TRBD2 (5 bases). The CDR3 has 14 residues. Germline CDR1 KGHSH, CDR2 LQKENI. Trimming removed 2 bases from V and 3 bases from J, with 9 bases in between. CDR3 protein: CASSPVGVTDTQYF. The DNA of the CDR3 is TGTGCCAGCTCACCAGTCGGGGTAACAGATACGCAGTATTTT.

The chain employs TRBV27 and TRBJ2-2; D unresolved. Trimming removed 3 bases at V and 7 bases at J, with 9 bases between. This CDR3 contains 13 residues. CDR1 is MNHEY and CDR2 is SMNVEV in the germline V gene (reference sequence). The DNA for the CDR3 is TGTGCCAGCAGTTTGGGCGAGGACGGGGAGCTGTTTTTT. This translates into CASSLGEDGELFF.

The chain combines TRBV5-8 with TRBJ2-3; the D gene is possibly TRBD1 (5 bases). The CDR3 runs to 17 residues. The germline V gene encodes CDR1 SGHTS and CDR2 YDEGEE. V dropped 4 bases and J dropped 1 base, with 19 bases sitting between them. This CDR3 is CASSRLQAGKGTDTQYF. The CDR3 bases are TGTGCCAGCAGCCGCCTCCAGGCAGGGAAGGGCACAGATACGCAGTATTTT.

The CDR3 region is CASGEDNYVEKLFF. CDR3 nucleotide sequence: TGTGCCAGCGGGGAGGACAACTACGTTGAAAAACTGTTTTTT. The V gene is TRBV7-9, the J gene TRBJ1-4; D may be TRBD1 (5 bases). V lost 8 bases, J lost 7 bases, and 17 bases lay in between. This CDR3 has 14 residues. CDR1 is SEHNR and CDR2 is FQNEAQ in the germline V gene (reference sequence).

The chain links TRBV2 to TRBJ2-2, with D uncertain. Trimming took off 8 bases at V and 3 bases at J, with 7 bases between the two ends. The CDR3 extends over 12 amino acids. The V gene's germline CDR1 is SNHLY and CDR2 FYNNEI. For the CDR3, the DNA is TGTGCCAGCTCTGAATACACCGGGGAGCTGTTTTTT. Its protein is CASSEYTGELFF.

The chain employs TRBV18 and TRBJ2-5; 9 nucleotides agree with TRBD2. The trim removed 4 bases at V and 1 base at J, leaving 7 bases unmatched. The CDR3 is made up of 16 amino acids. Germline CDR1 and CDR2: KGHSH and LQKENI. CDR3 bases: TGTGCCAGCTCACTCTTAGCGGGGGACCCCCAAGAGACCCAGTACTTC. Residues: CASSLLAGDPQETQYF.

The chain joins TRBV5-1 to TRBJ1-1; D uncertain. From germline, CDR1 is SGHRS and CDR2 YFSETQ. The CDR3 is 17 amino acids. The V gene lost 4 bases and the J gene lost 5 bases, with 24 bases spanning the gap. CDR3 coding DNA: TGCGCCAGCAGCCTGCAGCCAAAGGCATTGCTAGGTACTGAAGCTTTCTTT. Translating gives CASSLQPKALLGTEAFF. Supplemented by reference TRBV5-1 and TRBJ1-1, the full variable domain reads KAGVTQTPRYLIKTRGQQVTLSCSPISGHRSVSWYQQTPGQGLQFLFEYFSETQRNKGNFPGRFSGRQFSNSRSEMNVSTLELGDSALYLCASSLQPKALLGTEAFFGQGTRLTVV.

The V and J genes are TRBV5-4 and TRBJ1-6; possibly TRBD1 for D (6 bases). This CDR3 is built from 15 residues. Germline V gene data show CDR1 as SGHNT and CDR2 as YYREEE (reference sequence). Trimming left V 4 bases short and J 12 bases short, with 20 bases between. Written as DNA, the CDR3 is TGTGCCAGCAGCAGGGACGCACAGGGTATTTTACCCCTCCACTTT. Residues: CASSRDAQGILPLHF. The whole variable domain, remainder taken from reference TRBV5-4 and TRBJ1-6, is ETGVTQSPTHLIKTRGQQVTLRCSSQSGHNTVSWYQQALGQGPQFIFQYYREEENGRGNFPPRFSGLQFPNYSSELNVNALELDDSALYLCASSRDAQGILPLHFGNGTRLTVT.

The J gene is TRBJ1-2, the V gene TRBV28; TRBD1 is a possible D gene (6 bases). The CDR3 has 13 residues. Germline CDR1 reads MDHEN; CDR2 reads SYDVKM. The V end lost 3 bases, the J end lost 6 bases, and 11 bases lay between the germline ends. The CDR3 reads CASSFEQGNGYTF. For the CDR3, the DNA is TGTGCCAGCAGTTTTGAACAGGGAAATGGCTACACCTTC.